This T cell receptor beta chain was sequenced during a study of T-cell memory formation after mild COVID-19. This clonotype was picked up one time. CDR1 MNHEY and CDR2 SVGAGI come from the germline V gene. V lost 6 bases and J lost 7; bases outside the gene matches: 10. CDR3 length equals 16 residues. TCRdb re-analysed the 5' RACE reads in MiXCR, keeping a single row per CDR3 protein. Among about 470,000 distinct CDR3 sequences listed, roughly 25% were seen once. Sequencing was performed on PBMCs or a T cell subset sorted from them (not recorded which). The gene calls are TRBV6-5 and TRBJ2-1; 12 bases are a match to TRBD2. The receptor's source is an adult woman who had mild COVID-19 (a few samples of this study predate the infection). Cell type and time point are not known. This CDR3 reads CASRILLAGGGNEQFF. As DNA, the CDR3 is TGTGCCAGCAGGATACTACTAGCGGGAGGCGGGAATGAGCAGTTCTTC.